This TCR beta chain was documented in a study of graft-versus-host responses after intestinal transplantation. Some clones are missing from TCRdb's copy, which holds only in-frame ones; the method was immunoSEQ multiplex PCR. The sample consists of more than 70,000 clones, roughly 80% of them appearing once. As to this clone: Its antigen remains unknown.

Regarding the study as a whole: Marrow from the recipient contained GvH clones, some of which had appeared first in ileum or blood.

Specimen: unstimulated CD4+ T cells sorted from spleen or lymph node cells, collected before intestinal transplant. The sequence derives from a human donor who received an intestinal transplant.

The CDR3, as DNA: TGTGCCACCAAGAGCGGGAGCTCCTACGAGCAGTACTTC. Amino acid sequence: CATKSGSSYEQYF. The chain links TRBV11-2 to TRBJ2-7; 8 bases align to TRBD2. V lost 10 bases to trimming and J lost 0 bases; unmatched junction nucleotides: 5. The CDR3 covers 13 residues. Germline CDR1 and CDR2: SGHAT and FQNNGV. Drawing the rest from reference TRBV11-2 and TRBJ2-7, the complete variable domain is EAGVAQSPRYKIIEKRQSVAFWCNPISGHATLYWYQQILGQGPKLLIQFQNNGVVDDSQLPKDRFSAERLKGVDSTLKIQPAKLEDSAVYLCATKSGSSYEQYFGPGTRLTVT.